Given below is one T cell receptor (beta chain) in context. Its specificity is unknown. A read error may explain this, as a much larger clone is one base away. This likely comes from a read error, as the CDR3 has no conserved phenylalanine or tryptophan at its end. This record belongs to a study of T-cell reconstitution after alpha-beta-depleted transplantation in children. Study observations and caveats: Reportedly, roughly two months post-transplant, alpha-beta T cells arose from several hundred expanded graft clones. A year had passed since transplant, and T-cell counts and diversity by then came mostly from newly produced T cells. At day 60, the high TCRbeta diversity found in some patients originated from recipient T cells and thymic progenitors that had survived.

Unique molecular identifiers were incorporated when the TCRbeta library was constructed. MiXCR, run by TCRdb on the PCR reads, gives a single entry per CDR3 protein. The sample has roughly 280,000 distinct CDR3 sequences; roughly 11% are singletons. This CDR3 comprises 16 residues. CDR1 and CDR2 (germline): MNHEY, SMNVEV (reference sequence). V dropped 8 bases and J dropped 5; count of bases not matched to a gene: 14. The TCR originated in a male patient aged 2-9 years who had a stem cell transplant for chronic granulomatous disease, so the T cells may come from the graft donor. The source material was peripheral blood, sampled 180 days after TCRalphabeta/CD19-depleted stem cell transplant. The chain employs TRBV27 and TRBJ2-5; 10 bases map to TRBD2. The CDR3 here is CASRNRGSGRFETQYY. CDR3 in DNA: TGTGCCAGCCGAAACCGGGGTAGCGGGAGGTTTGAGACCCAGTACTAC.